What follows describes a single TCR beta chain. As yet, its antigen is unknown. The recently defined diagnostic criteria for definite or probable disease were met by the Susac syndrome patients. The TEMRA cells underwent FACS enrichment, while the CD8+ and CD4+ T cells underwent negative isolation. cDNA came from roughly 0.53 to 1 ug RNA primed by random hexamers. Amplification of TCR beta CDR3 used immunoSEQ multiplex PCR across 54 Vbeta and 13 Jbeta. MiXCR, run by TCRdb on the immunoSEQ multiplex PCR reads, gives a single entry per CDR3 protein. The table includes 95,000 to 150,000 distinct CDR3 sequences, about 95% detected once. This sample stems from a study of CD8 T cells in Susac syndrome. The V gene lost 4 bases and the J gene lost 0 bases, with 11 bases spanning the gap. Per germline, CDR1 SGHNT and CDR2 YYREEE (reference sequence). This CDR3 has 15 amino acids. The study, taken as a whole, reports: The authors found around 15 Susac-specific public clones in total CD8+ repertoires and roughly five in CD8+ TEMRA repertoires.

The chain recombines TRBV5-4 with TRBJ1-5; D ambiguous. The specimen was CD8+ T cells from PBMCs. The receptor was derived from a human donor with Susac syndrome. The CDR3 region is CASSVLGDSNQPQHF. In nucleotides, the CDR3 is TGTGCCAGCAGCGTGCTGGGAGATAGCAATCAGCCCCAGCATTTT.